Listed below are T cell receptor beta chains from one sample, sequenced in a study of blood T cell repertoires in COVID-19. Libraries were prepared by immunoSEQ multiplex PCR; TCRdb keeps only in-frame clonotypes and omits some of them. Of around 210,000 clones listed, over 75% are singletons. Sequenced material: peripheral blood. Every receptor here comes from a man aged 45-65 years with COVID-19, enrolled during active disease. Both conserved end residues are part of each CDR3. The D gene is left open where the match is weak. Not all rows give a size; the values are once, few, many and, for expanded clones, a class.

V,J,size,D,CDR3,DNA
TRBV5-1,TRBJ1-1,NA,NA,CASSFGGALEAFF,TGCGCCAGCAGCTTCGGCGGGGCGCTTGAAGCTTTCTTT
TRBV27,TRBJ1-1,NA,TRBD1,CASSIDRVNTEAFF,TGTGCCAGCAGTATCGACAGGGTTAACACTGAAGCTTTCTTT
TRBV7-2,TRBJ1-5,NA,NA,CASSKGLSGSPQHF,TGTGCCAGCAGCAAGGGACTAAGCGGTTCGCCCCAGCATTTT
TRBV3-1/TRBV3-2,TRBJ2-3,NA,TRBD2,CASSSLAGGLGRADTQYF,TGTGCCAGCAGCTCACTAGCGGGGGGCCTAGGGAGGGCAGATACGCAGTATTTT
TRBV4-2,TRBJ1-2,NA,TRBD1,CASSQDRGQGYTF,TGTGCCAGCAGCCAAGACAGGGGGCAAGGCTACACCTTC
TRBV19,TRBJ2-2,once,NA,CASSNPGSGELFF,TGTGCCAGTAGCAACCCCGGTTCCGGGGAGCTGTTTTTT
TRBV3-1/TRBV3-2,TRBJ1-4,once,NA,CASSQLEKLFF,TGTGCCAGCAGCCAACTCGAAAAACTGTTTTTT
TRBV24-1,TRBJ1-2,NA,TRBD1,CATSDSRDRVFRYTF,TGTGCCACCAGTGATTCCCGGGACAGGGTTTTTCGATACACCTTC
TRBV7-9,TRBJ2-1,NA,TRBD2,CASSPSLRSGGAGEQFF,TGTGCCAGCAGCCCCTCGTTGCGTAGCGGGGGGGCCGGGGAGCAGTTCTTC
TRBV6-1,TRBJ1-2,NA,NA,CASSGGTPQVSYGYTF,TGTGCCAGCAGTGGAGGGACACCCCAGGTCAGCTATGGCTACACCTTC
TRBV7-8,TRBJ2-2,NA,NA,CASSGQGTGELFF,TGTGCCAGCAGCGGGCAGGGAACCGGGGAGCTGTTTTTT
TRBV6-5,TRBJ1-2,NA,NA,CASSYSSSRGWGYTF,TGTGCCAGCAGTTACTCGAGCAGTCGGGGTTGGGGCTACACCTTC
TRBV20-1,TRBJ1-5,NA,NA,CSASGQVWNGNQPQHF,TGCAGTGCTAGTGGGCAGGTCTGGAACGGCAATCAGCCCCAGCATTTT
TRBV4-1,TRBJ2-1,NA,TRBD2,CASSHKRTSGGVNEQFF,TGCGCCAGCAGTCACAAACGGACTAGCGGGGGGGTGAATGAGCAGTTCTTC
TRBV18,TRBJ1-3,NA,NA,CASSPWGRDGSGNTIYF,TGTGCCAGCTCACCATGGGGCAGGGATGGCTCTGGAAACACCATATATTTT
TRBV7-4,TRBJ2-7,NA,TRBD2,CASSSRVLAGGNYEQYF,TGTGCCAGCAGCTCCAGGGTGCTAGCGGGGGGGAACTACGAGCAGTACTTC
TRBV28,TRBJ2-3,once,NA,CASSFEVGSTDTQYF,TGTGCCAGCAGTTTCGAGGTTGGGAGCACAGATACGCAGTATTTT
TRBV21-1,TRBJ2-1,NA,NA,CASSTLVPFYNEQFF,TGTGCCAGCAGCACTCTAGTTCCCTTCTACAATGAGCAGTTCTTC